This is a list of T cell receptor beta chains from one sample in a study of cytomegalovirus exposure and HLA in healthy donors. Data came from immunoSEQ multiplex PCR; TCRdb stores just in-frame clones and leaves some out. This sample carries roughly 260,000 clones, just under 90% of them seen once, and the ten largest clones take less than 3%. Sequencing was done on a sample of PBMCs. The origin of the receptors is a man aged 18 to 30 in good health and CMV-seronegative. The CDR3 runs from the conserved cysteine through the conserved F or W. A D gene is named only where the DNA matches it firmly.

D gene: TRBD1; V gene: TRBV6-6; J gene: TRBJ2-2; CDR3 DNA: TGTGCCAGCAGGACGACAGGGGTCTCGATCGGGGAGCTGTTTTTT; CDR3 protein: CASRTTGVSIGELFF
D gene: NA; V gene: TRBV30; J gene: TRBJ2-7; CDR3 DNA: TGTGCCTGGATAAATAGAGGCGGGATGAGCTCCTACGAGCAGTACTTC; CDR3 protein: CAWINRGGMSSYEQYF
D gene: NA; V gene: TRBV2; J gene: TRBJ1-3; CDR3 DNA: TGTGCCAGCGGGGGGGGCAGGGTCGGAAACACCATATATTTT; CDR3 protein: CASGGGRVGNTIYF
D gene: TRBD1; V gene: TRBV6-1; J gene: TRBJ2-4; CDR3 DNA: TGTGCCAGCAGTGAAGCGCCGACATCGGACAGGCTACCCATTCAGTACTTC; CDR3 protein: CASSEAPTSDRLPIQYF
D gene: NA; V gene: TRBV5-4; J gene: TRBJ1-6; CDR3 DNA: TGTGCCAGCAGCAGGGTGGGACTGAATTCACCCCTCCACTTT; CDR3 protein: CASSRVGLNSPLHF
D gene: NA; V gene: TRBV19; J gene: TRBJ1-5; CDR3 DNA: TGTGCCAGTAGTTTCCTTGCAGGGGCTACGGGTCAGCCCCAGCATTTT; CDR3 protein: CASSFLAGATGQPQHF
D gene: NA; V gene: TRBV28; J gene: TRBJ1-4; CDR3 DNA: TGTGCCAGCAGTTCCCACAGTACTAATGAAAAACTGTTTTTT; CDR3 protein: CASSSHSTNEKLFF
D gene: NA; V gene: TRBV9; J gene: TRBJ2-1; CDR3 DNA: TGTGCCAGCAGCGTAGGTGAGCTCGACGACAGCTCCTACAATGAGCAGTTCTTC; CDR3 protein: CASSVGELDDSSYNEQFF
D gene: TRBD1; V gene: TRBV30; J gene: TRBJ2-1; CDR3 DNA: TGTGCCTGGAGCAGGGGGAATGAGCAGTTCTTC; CDR3 protein: CAWSRGNEQFF
D gene: NA; V gene: TRBV7-2; J gene: TRBJ1-5; CDR3 DNA: TGTGCCAGCAGCTTAGCCTCAGGGGCCATTAGCAATCAGCCCCAGCATTTT; CDR3 protein: CASSLASGAISNQPQHF
D gene: TRBD1; V gene: TRBV5-6; J gene: TRBJ1-1; CDR3 DNA: TGTGCCAGCAGCCGCGTGGCCCGGGACAGGTTATCTCTGAACACTGAAGCTTTCTTT; CDR3 protein: CASSRVARDRLSLNTEAFF
D gene: TRBD1; V gene: TRBV10-3; J gene: TRBJ2-7; CDR3 DNA: TGTGCCATCAGCGACAGGGAGAGCTCCTACGAGCAGTACTTC; CDR3 protein: CAISDRESSYEQYF
D gene: NA; V gene: TRBV2; J gene: TRBJ1-2; CDR3 DNA: TGTGCCAGCACCGAAGGTCGGGTTCACTATGGCTACACCTTC; CDR3 protein: CASTEGRVHYGYTF